These T cell receptor beta chains were read from a single sample in a study of human T cells and chemical hapten exposure. From the RACE reads, TCRdb called clonotypes with MiXCR, one entry per CDR3 protein. The repertoire holds around 85,000 distinct CDR3 sequences, 10% to 15% seen once, with around 5.8% in the top ten. This sample comprised whole blood, obtained in connection with sensitization to the hapten diphenylcyclopropenone (DPC). The origin of the receptors is a woman between 45 and 65 years old with alopecia areata. Some clones in this sample may be carry-over from other donors' samples. The CDR3 runs from the conserved cysteine through the conserved F or W. The D gene is left open where the match is weak. The size of a clone is reported for some rows only, either as once, few or many, or as a class for expanded clones.

clone_size j_call d_call v_call cdr3_nt cdr3_aa
many TRBJ2-1 TRBD2 TRBV7-6 TGTGCCAGCAGCAAAGGACTAGCGGAGAACAATGAGCAGTTCTTC CASSKGLAENNEQFF
few TRBJ2-1 . TRBV28 TGTGCCAGCAGTTTTAGGGCTGAGCAGTTCTTC CASSFRAEQFF
once TRBJ2-1 TRBD2 TRBV3-1 TGTGCCACCGCGACTAGCGGGAGATATGAGCAGTTCTTC CATATSGRYEQFF
. TRBJ1-4 TRBD1 TRBV18 TGTGCCAGCTCACCCACAGGGGAAGCAACTAATGAAAAACTGTTTTTT CASSPTGEATNEKLFF
few TRBJ2-2 TRBD2 TRBV20-1 TGCAGTGCTAGAAGCGGGAGGGCCGCCGGGGAGCTGTTTTTT CSARSGRAAGELFF
many TRBJ2-2 TRBD2 TRBV5-1 TGCGCCAGCAGCTTATTATCCGGGACTAGATTGACCGGGGAGCTGTTTTTT CASSLLSGTRLTGELFF
. TRBJ1-5 TRBD1 TRBV7-9 TGTGCCAGCAGCTCCGGACAGGGAATAAGGGAGCCCCAGCATTTT CASSSGQGIREPQHF
many TRBJ2-5 . TRBV18 TGTGCCAGCTCAATGACCCCCGGGGAGACCCAGTACTTC CASSMTPGETQYF
many TRBJ2-7 TRBD1 TRBV20-1 TGCAGTGCTCCACCTAGGGACAGGCCCTACGAGCAGTACTTC CSAPPRDRPYEQYF
. TRBJ2-1 TRBD2 TRBV7-6 TGTGCCAGCAGCTTGACTAGCGGGAGAGTGGTCTATGAGCAGTTCTTC CASSLTSGRVVYEQFF